Following are 17 T cell receptor beta chains from one sample sequenced in a study of OX40 agonist ivuxolimab in advanced cancers. Only in-frame clones appear in the TCRdb table, and some are missing; sequencing was by immunoSEQ multiplex PCR. The sample shows fewer than 80,000 clones, about 89% of them seen only once. Here the sequenced sample was CD4+ or CD8+ T cells sorted from blood, taken in a trial of the OX40 agonist ivuxolimab. These receptors were taken from an adult with an advanced solid tumor such as melanoma, head and neck, liver or kidney cancer.

This clone has just one count. The J gene is TRBJ2-5, the V gene TRBV6-1; D remains ambiguous. The CDR3 is 14 amino acids. Germline V CDR1 and CDR2: MNHNS, SASEGT. Trimming left V 7 bases short and J 1 base short, with 13 bases between. DNA for the CDR3: TGTGCCAGCACTCTAGGCAATCTCCAAGAGACCCAGTACTTC. This gives the protein CASTLGNLQETQYF.

The V and J genes are TRBV27 and TRBJ2-5; D may be TRBD1 (5 bases). This CDR3 contains 16 residues. Trimming took off 5 bases at V and 5 bases at J, with 21 bases between the two ends. Looked up from germline, CDR1 is MNHEY and CDR2 is SMNVEV (reference sequence). DNA of the CDR3: TGTGCCAGCAGTCATTTGACGACAGTCAGCCCGGAGACCCAGTACTTC. It encodes CASSHLTTVSPETQYF.

The J gene is TRBJ1-1, the V gene TRBV9; D uncertain. The CDR3 length is 13 residues. V was clipped by 0 bases and J by 4 bases, with 7 bases between them. The germline gives CDR1 SGDLS, CDR2 YYNGEE. The CDR3 loop reads CASSVDAGTEAFF. DNA for the CDR3: TGTGCCAGCAGCGTAGACGCAGGCACTGAAGCTTTCTTT.

V gene TRBV30 combines with J gene TRBJ1-3; D remains ambiguous. Germline V gene data show CDR1 as GTSNPN and CDR2 as SVGIG (reference sequence). The CDR3 contains 10 residues. Trimming took 7 bases from V and 4 from J, leaving 5 bases between them. In DNA form, the CDR3 reads TGTGCCTATGAAGGAAACACCATATATTTT. This gives the protein CAYEGNTIYF. Together with reference TRBV30 and TRBJ1-3, the CDR3 gives the full variable domain: SQTIHQWPATLVQPVGSPLSLECTVEGTSNPNLYWYRQAAGRGLQLLFYSVGIGQISSEVPQNLSASRPQDRQFILSSKKLLLSDSGFYLCAYEGNTIYFGEGSWLTVV.

The chain carries TRBV28 and TRBJ1-5, with 7 bases fitting TRBD1. In germline, CDR1 is MDHEN, CDR2 SYDVKM. V was pared by 6 bases and J by 2 bases, with 10 bases of the junction left unmatched. CDR3 length equals 16 residues. The CDR3 coding sequence is TGTGCCAGCAGAGAGAGGACCGACAGGGGCAATCAGCCCCAGCATTTT. Translating gives CASRERTDRGNQPQHF.

V usage is TRBV7-2 and J usage is TRBJ2-1; D perhaps matches TRBD2 (6 bases). Trimming pared 7 bases from V and 1 base from J, leaving 14 bases between. The CDR3 is made up of 15 amino acids. Per germline, CDR1 SGHTA and CDR2 FQGNSA. Written as DNA, the CDR3 is TGTGCCAGCACCCGGGACTTCTCTTCCTACAATGAGCAGTTCTTC. Amino acid sequence: CASTRDFSSYNEQFF. Supplemented by reference TRBV7-2 and TRBJ2-1, the full variable domain reads GAGVSQSPSNKVTEKGKDVELRCDPISGHTALYWYRQSLGQGLEFLIYFQGNSAPDKSGLPSDRFSAERTGGSVSTLTIQRTQQEDSAVYLCASTRDFSSYNEQFFGPGTRLTVL.

This rearrangement joins TRBV4-1 to TRBJ2-5; D could derive from TRBD1 or TRBD2 (5 bases each). V gave up 3 bases and J gave up 2 bases, with 13 bases separating them. CDR3 length equals 15 residues. Germline CDR1 reads MGHRA; CDR2 reads YSYEKL. CDR3 bases: TGCGCCAGCAGCCACCTGGGACCTACTCAAGAGACCCAGTACTTC. This encodes CASSHLGPTQETQYF.

The chain couples TRBV15 to TRBJ2-7; possibly TRBD1 for D (5 bases). The CDR3 sequence is 14 residues long. V was pared by 4 bases and J by 3 bases, with 13 bases between. Germline CDR1 reads LNHNV; CDR2 reads YYDKDF (reference sequence). This CDR3 reads CATSTGHALYEQYF. The CDR3 bases are TGTGCCACCAGCACCGGACATGCCCTCTACGAGCAGTACTTC. Combining the CDR3 with reference TRBV15 and TRBJ2-7 gives the whole variable domain DAMVIQNPRYQVTQFGKPVTLSCSQTLNHNVMYWYQQKSSQAPKLLFHYYDKDFNNEADTPDNFQSRRPNTSFCFLDIRSPGLGDTAMYLCATSTGHALYEQYFGPGTRLTVT.

The chain recombines TRBV7-9 with TRBJ2-4; tentatively, D is TRBD1 (6 bases). This CDR3 has 15 amino acids. Germline CDR1 and CDR2: SEHNR and FQNEAQ (reference sequence). With 1 base removed from V and 5 bases from J, the gap between germline ends came to 12 bases. CDR3 DNA sequence: TGTGCCAGCAGCTTAGGAAGGGGGTCGGAAAACATTCAGTACTTC. Translation: CASSLGRGSENIQYF.

The chain links TRBV4-1 to TRBJ1-1, with 8 nucleotides matching TRBD1. Germline CDR1 is MGHRA and CDR2 is YSYEKL. The CDR3 consists of 17 residues. J gave up 5 bases and V 2 bases, and 13 bases lay outside the gene matches. The chain's CDR3 is CASSQTKTGGSGTEAFF. The CDR3, as DNA: TGCGCCAGCAGCCAAACTAAAACAGGGGGTTCCGGAACTGAAGCTTTCTTT.

V and J are TRBV27 and TRBJ2-7; 8 nucleotides line up with TRBD1. Unmatched junction bases numbered 4, after V lost 5 bases and J lost 4 bases. Germline CDR1 reads MNHEY; CDR2 reads SMNVEV (reference sequence). CDR3 length: 13 amino acids. The CDR3: CASSLQGGYEQYF. CDR3 DNA sequence: TGTGCCAGCAGTCTACAGGGGGGATACGAGCAGTACTTC.

The rearrangement joins TRBV4-1 to TRBJ2-5; TRBD2 agrees at 7 bases. The V gene's germline CDR1 is MGHRA and CDR2 YSYEKL. The CDR3 contains 15 residues. Trimming removed 1 base from V and 4 bases from J; junction bases left unmatched: 6. The CDR3 sequence: CASSQALLARETQYF. The DNA for the CDR3 is TGCGCCAGCAGCCAAGCCCTACTAGCGCGAGAGACCCAGTACTTC.

This chain connects TRBV7-9 to TRBJ2-7; TRBD2 aligns across 12 bases. CDR1 is SEHNR and CDR2 is FQNEAQ in the germline V gene (reference sequence). Germline trimming cut 3 bases from V and 2 bases from J; bases unmatched to any gene: 5. The CDR3 sequence is 16 residues long. The CDR3 DNA reads TGTGCCAGCAGCTTCCCCGGACTAGCGGGGACCTACGAGCAGTACTTC. This gives the protein CASSFPGLAGTYEQYF.

This clone was picked up a small number of times. The CDR3 sequence: CASSGKDRTSYEQYF. For the CDR3, the DNA is TGCGCCAGCAGCGGAAAAGACAGGACATCCTACGAGCAGTACTTC. The chain has TRBV5-1 and TRBJ2-7; the D gene is possibly TRBD1 (6 bases). This CDR3 has 15 amino acids. CDR1 and CDR2 from the germline V gene are SGHRS and YFSETQ. Trimming removed 4 bases from V and 1 base from J, with 15 bases in between.

The rearrangement links TRBV28 to TRBJ1-3; perhaps TRBD1 as D (6 bases). Germline CDR1 reads MDHEN; CDR2 reads SYDVKM. V gave up 2 bases and J gave up 5 bases, with 10 bases separating them. The CDR3 contains 14 residues. CDR3 in DNA: TGTGCCAGCAGTTTAACAGGGAACAGAAACACCATATATTTT. Translation gives CASSLTGNRNTIYF.

V usage is TRBV10-1 and J usage is TRBJ1-5; no reliable D call. The CDR3 sequence is 14 residues long. In germline, CDR1 is WNHNN, CDR2 SYGVQD (reference sequence). V dropped 5 bases and J dropped 1 base, with 9 bases sitting between them. This CDR3 is CASSKGGSNQPQHF. CDR3 nucleotides: TGCGCCAGCAGTAAAGGAGGCAGCAATCAGCCCCAGCATTTT.

The genes are TRBV19 and TRBJ2-3; 8 bases are shared with TRBD2. The V segment lost 1 base and the J segment 4 bases; nucleotides outside the gene matches: 10. CDR3 size: 17 residues. Looked up from germline, CDR1 is LNHDA and CDR2 is SQIVND (reference sequence). CDR3 loop: CASSIVPQRGNSDTQYF. The CDR3 region has the DNA TGTGCCAGTAGTATAGTCCCACAGCGGGGGAACTCAGATACGCAGTATTTT.